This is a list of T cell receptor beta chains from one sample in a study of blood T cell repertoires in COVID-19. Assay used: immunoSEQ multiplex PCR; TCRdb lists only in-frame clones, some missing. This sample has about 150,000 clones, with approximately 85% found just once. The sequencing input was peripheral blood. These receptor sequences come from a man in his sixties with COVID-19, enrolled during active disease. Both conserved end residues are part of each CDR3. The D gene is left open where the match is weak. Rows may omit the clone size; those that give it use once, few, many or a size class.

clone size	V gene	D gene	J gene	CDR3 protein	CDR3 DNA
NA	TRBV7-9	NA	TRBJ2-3	CASSLGGLSTDTQYF	TGTGCCAGCAGCTTAGGCGGGTTGAGCACAGATACGCAGTATTTT
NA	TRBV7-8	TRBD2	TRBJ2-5	CASSLVLAGSETQYF	TGTGCCAGCAGCTTAGTTTTAGCGGGATCGGAGACCCAGTACTTC
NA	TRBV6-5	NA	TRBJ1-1	CASSYGGRRSNTEAFF	TGTGCCAGCAGTTACGGAGGACGGAGATCGAACACTGAAGCTTTCTTT
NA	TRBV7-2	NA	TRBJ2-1	CASGEVSSYNEQFF	TGTGCCAGCGGCGAGGTAAGCTCCTACAATGAGCAGTTCTTC
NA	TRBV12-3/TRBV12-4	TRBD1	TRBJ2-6	CASSLGTGNVLTF	TGTGCCAGCAGTTTAGGGACAGGGAACGTCCTGACTTTC
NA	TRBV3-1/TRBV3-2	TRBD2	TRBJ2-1	CASSLLGLERFF	TGTGCCAGCAGCCTCCTCGGACTAGAACGGTTCTTC
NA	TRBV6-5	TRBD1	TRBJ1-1	CASRWTGSGTEAFF	TGTGCCAGCAGATGGACAGGATCGGGCACTGAAGCTTTCTTT
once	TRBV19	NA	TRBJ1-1	CASSKTRGTEAFF	TGTGCCAGTAGCAAGACCCGGGGCACTGAAGCTTTCTTT
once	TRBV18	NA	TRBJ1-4	CASSRQDTNEKLFF	TGTGCCAGCTCACGACAGGACACTAATGAAAAACTGTTTTTT
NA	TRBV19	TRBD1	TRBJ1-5	CASSIKGANQPQHF	TGTGCCAGTAGTATTAAGGGGGCCAATCAGCCCCAGCATTTT
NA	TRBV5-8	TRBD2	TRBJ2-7	CASSQFGRGTYEQYF	TGTGCCAGCAGCCAATTCGGGAGGGGGACCTACGAGCAGTACTTC
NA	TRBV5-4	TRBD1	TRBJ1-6	CASSPWTGDNSPLHF	TGTGCCAGCAGCCCATGGACAGGGGATAATTCACCCCTCCACTTT
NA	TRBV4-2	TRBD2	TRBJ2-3	CASSQDSGSGGAPQYF	TGTGCCAGCAGCCAAGATTCCGGTAGCGGGGGGGCCCCGCAGTATTTT
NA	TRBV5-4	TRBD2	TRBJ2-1	CASSRGEGNSYNEQFF	TGTGCCAGCAGCCGAGGGGAGGGAAATTCCTACAATGAGCAGTTCTTC
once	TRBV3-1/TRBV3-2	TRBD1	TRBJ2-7	CASSQGGTALYEQYF	TGTGCCAGCAGCCAAGGTGGGACAGCCCTCTACGAGCAGTACTTC
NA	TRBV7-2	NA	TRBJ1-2	CASSDRQKVGYTF	TGTGCCAGCAGCGATCGACAGAAAGTCGGCTACACCTTC
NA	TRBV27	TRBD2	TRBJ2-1	CASSLIAGVINEQFF	TGTGCCAGCAGTTTAATCGCGGGAGTCATCAATGAGCAGTTCTTC
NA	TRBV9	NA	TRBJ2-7	CASSVHSSASYEQYF	TGTGCCAGCAGCGTTCACTCCAGCGCCTCCTACGAGCAGTACTTC
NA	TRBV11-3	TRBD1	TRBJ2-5	CASSQDRAPQGAQYF	TGTGCCAGCAGCCAGGACAGGGCCCCCCAAGGGGCCCAGTACTTC
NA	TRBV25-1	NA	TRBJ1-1	CASRARGGGTEAFF	TGTGCCAGCAGGGCGAGGGGAGGAGGGACTGAAGCTTTCTTT
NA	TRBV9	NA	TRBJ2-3	CASSVGGTGTDTQYF	TGTGCCAGCAGCGTAGGCGGGACTGGCACAGATACGCAGTATTTT
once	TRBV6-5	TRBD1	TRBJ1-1	CASSPWTGGNTEAFF	TGTGCCAGCAGTCCCTGGACAGGCGGGAACACTGAAGCTTTCTTT
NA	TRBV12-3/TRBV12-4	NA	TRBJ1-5	CASKPGGNQPQHF	TGTGCCAGCAAACCGGGCGGGAATCAGCCCCAGCATTTT
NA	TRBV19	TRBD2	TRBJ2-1	CASSFTQSGRAYNEQFF	TGTGCCAGTAGTTTCACCCAAAGCGGGAGGGCCTACAATGAGCAGTTCTTC
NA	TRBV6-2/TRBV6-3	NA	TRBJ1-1	CASSYVQNTEAFF	TGTGCCAGCAGTTACGTTCAGAACACTGAAGCTTTCTTT
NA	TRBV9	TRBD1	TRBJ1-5	CASSVGTGAYQPQHF	TGTGCCAGCAGCGTCGGGACAGGGGCTTATCAGCCCCAGCATTTT
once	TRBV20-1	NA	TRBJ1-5	CSASQSSLNQPQHF	TGCAGTGCTAGTCAATCGAGCCTGAATCAGCCCCAGCATTTT
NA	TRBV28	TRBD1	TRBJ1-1	CASSFRDRDYTEAFF	TGTGCCAGCAGTTTTAGGGACAGGGATTACACTGAAGCTTTCTTT
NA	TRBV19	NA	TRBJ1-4	CATKSRDFANEKLFF	TGTGCCACCAAATCGCGGGACTTCGCTAATGAAAAACTGTTTTTT
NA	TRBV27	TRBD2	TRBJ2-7	CASSFIPVGGDEQYF	TGTGCCAGCAGTTTCATCCCCGTGGGGGGGGACGAGCAGTACTTC
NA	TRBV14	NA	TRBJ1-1	CASSQRKVGVTEAFF	TGTGCCAGCAGCCAAAGAAAAGTGGGCGTCACTGAAGCTTTCTTT
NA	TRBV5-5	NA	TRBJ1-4	CASSFTGEKLFF	TGTGCCAGCAGCTTCACAGGAGAAAAACTGTTTTTT
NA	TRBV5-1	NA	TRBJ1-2	CASSRRTDTMDGYTF	TGCGCCAGCAGCAGGCGGACAGATACTATGGATGGCTACACCTTC
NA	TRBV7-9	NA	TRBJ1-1	CASSPGTIPTEAFF	TGTGCCAGCAGCCCGGGGACAATCCCCACTGAAGCTTTCTTT
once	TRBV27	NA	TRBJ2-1	CASSSDRSRGALYNEQFF	TGTGCCAGCAGTTCGGACAGGTCGCGGGGGGCTCTCTACAATGAGCAGTTCTTC
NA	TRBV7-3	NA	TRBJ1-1	CASSLDQQGITEAFF	TGTGCCAGCAGCTTGGATCAACAGGGTATCACTGAAGCTTTCTTT
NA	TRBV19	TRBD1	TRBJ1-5	CASSRDRVVAGNQPQHF	TGTGCCAGTAGTAGGGACAGGGTCGTGGCGGGCAATCAGCCCCAGCATTTT
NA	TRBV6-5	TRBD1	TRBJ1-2	CASSYGARGDYGYTF	TGTGCCAGCAGTTATGGCGCCAGGGGGGACTATGGCTACACCTTC
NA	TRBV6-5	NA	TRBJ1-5	CASSSRGGAGQPQHF	TGTGCCAGCAGTTCGAGAGGGGGGGCCGGACAGCCCCAGCATTTT
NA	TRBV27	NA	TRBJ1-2	CASSPGWTVANYGYTF	TGTGCCAGCAGTCCGGGGTGGACAGTGGCTAACTATGGCTACACCTTC
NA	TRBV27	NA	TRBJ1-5	CASSLWSGRNQPQHF	TGTGCCAGCAGTTTATGGAGCGGACGCAATCAGCCCCAGCATTTT
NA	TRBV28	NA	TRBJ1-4	CASSISRDSFEKLFF	TGTGCCAGCAGCATATCCCGGGACTCCTTTGAAAAACTGTTTTTT
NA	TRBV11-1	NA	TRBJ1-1	CASSLGRNTEAFF	TGTGCCAGCAGCTTAGGTAGAAACACTGAAGCTTTCTTT
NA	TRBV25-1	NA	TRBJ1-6	CASSAGAWDSPLHF	TGTGCCAGCAGTGCAGGGGCGTGGGATTCACCCCTCCACTTT
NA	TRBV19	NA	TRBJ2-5	CASNPHRGGQETQYF	TGTGCCAGTAATCCTCACAGGGGAGGTCAAGAGACCCAGTACTTC
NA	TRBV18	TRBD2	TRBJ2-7	CASSPGRSGSGYEQYF	TGTGCCAGCTCACCAGGAAGAAGCGGGAGTGGCTACGAGCAGTACTTC
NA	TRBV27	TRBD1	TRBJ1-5	CASRGGTEHNQPQHF	TGTGCCAGCAGGGGTGGGACAGAACACAATCAGCCCCAGCATTTT
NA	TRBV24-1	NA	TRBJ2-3	CATSDPSLRGLRTDTQYF	TGTGCCACCAGTGATCCCAGTTTACGTGGGCTTCGGACAGATACGCAGTATTTT